These 8 T cell receptor beta chains came from one sample sequenced in a study of T-cell memory formation after mild COVID-19. TCRdb reanalysed the 5' RACE reads using MiXCR and keeps one entry per CDR3 protein. The repertoire holds 150,000 to 200,000 distinct CDR3 sequences, with around a third as singletons. What was sequenced was PBMCs or a T cell subset sorted from them (not recorded which). These receptors were collected from an adult woman who had mild COVID-19 (a few samples of this study predate the infection). Cell type and time point are not known.

J is TRBJ2-4 and V is TRBV5-1, with D perhaps matching TRBD1 (5 bases). V lost 2 bases, J lost 6 bases, and 15 bases lay in between. In germline, CDR1 is SGHRS, CDR2 YFSETQ. The length of the CDR3 is 15 residues. The CDR3 DNA is TGCGCCAGCAGCTTAGGGGATGTCGATCGAAACATTCAGTACTTC. Translated: CASSLGDVDRNIQYF.

This chain connects TRBV18 to TRBJ1-1; D is uncertain. Germline V CDR1 and CDR2: KGHSH, LQKENI. The CDR3 contains 13 residues. Trimming took 5 bases from V and 0 from J, leaving 7 bases between them. CDR3 protein: CASSVKMNTEAFF. In nucleotides, the CDR3 is TGTGCCAGCTCAGTGAAAATGAACACTGAAGCTTTCTTT.

The chain combines TRBV9 with TRBJ2-3; D gene unclear. The CDR3 consists of 13 residues. V was clipped by 0 bases and J by 4 bases, with 6 bases between them. Germline V gene lookup returns CDR1 SGDLS and CDR2 YYNGEE. Here the CDR3 reads CASSVEVADTQYF. The CDR3 DNA is TGTGCCAGCAGCGTAGAGGTCGCAGATACGCAGTATTTT. The entire variable domain, with the rest obtained from reference TRBV9 and TRBJ2-3, is as follows: DSGVTQTPKHLITATGQRVTLRCSPRSGDLSVYWYQQSLDQGLQFLIQYYNGEERAKGNILERFSAQQFPDLHSELNLSSLELGDSALYFCASSVEVADTQYFGPGTRLTVL.

V gene TRBV19 combines with J gene TRBJ1-5; no definite D call. CDR1 LNHDA and CDR2 SQIVND come from the germline V gene (reference sequence). V was trimmed by 3 bases and J by 0 bases, leaving 9 bases between them. CDR3 size: 15 residues. CDR3 loop: CASSMMEYSNQPQHF. The CDR3 coding sequence is TGTGCCAGTAGTATGATGGAGTATAGCAATCAGCCCCAGCATTTT.

The rearrangement uses TRBV7-9 and TRBJ1-6, with 7 bases identical to TRBD1. The CDR3 is made up of 15 amino acids. V shed 3 bases and J 6 bases; nucleotides not matched to a gene: 5. Germline V gene lookup returns CDR1 SEHNR and CDR2 FQNEAQ (reference sequence). DNA of the CDR3: TGTGCCAGCAGCTTTGAGGGACAGACTAATTCACCCCTCCACTTT. Its protein product is CASSFEGQTNSPLHF. Based on the CDR3 plus reference TRBV7-9 and TRBJ1-6, the full variable domain is DTGVSQNPRHKITKRGQNVTFRCDPISEHNRLYWYRQTLGQGPEFLTYFQNEAQLEKSRLLSDRFSAERPKGSFSTLEIQRTEQGDSAMYLCASSFEGQTNSPLHFGNGTRLTVT.

The genes are TRBV5-1 and TRBJ1-1, with D perhaps matching TRBD1 (6 bases). The germline V and J ends were trimmed by 2 bases and 1 base, with 18 bases remaining between them. Germline V gene data show CDR1 as SGHRS and CDR2 as YFSETQ. The CDR3 is 17 amino acids. The CDR3 loop is CASSFSTQGRGNTEAFF. As DNA, the CDR3 is TGCGCCAGCAGCTTTTCCACACAGGGTCGGGGGAACACTGAAGCTTTCTTT.

The chain links TRBV7-8 to TRBJ2-7, with TRBD1 as a possible D gene (7 bases). V was pared by 0 bases and J by 2 bases, with 14 bases between. The CDR3 loop spans 16 amino acids. Per the germline V gene, CDR1 is SGHVS and CDR2 is FQNEAQ. The CDR3: CASSLAAEGAPYEQYF. The CDR3 DNA reads as TGTGCCAGCAGCTTAGCGGCGGAGGGGGCGCCCTACGAGCAGTACTTC. Full variable domain (missing parts from reference TRBV7-8 and TRBJ2-7): GAGVSQSPRYKVAKRGQDVALRCDPISGHVSLFWYQQALGQGPEFLTYFQNEAQLDKSGLPSDRFFAERPEGSVSTLKIQRTQQEDSAVYLCASSLAAEGAPYEQYFGPGTRLTVT.

V gene TRBV11-1 combines with J gene TRBJ2-2; 7 bases agree with TRBD1. Trimming took 6 bases from V and 4 from J; bases not matched to a gene: 8. The CDR3 is made up of 15 amino acids. The V gene's germline CDR1 is SGHAT and CDR2 FQDESV (reference sequence). In nucleotides, the CDR3 is TGTGCCAGCAGACCAACAGGGGCGGGCACCGGGGAGCTGTTTTTT. Translated: CASRPTGAGTGELFF.